The TCR beta chain under discussion was sequenced for a study of T-cell reconstitution after alpha-beta-depleted transplantation in children. As it was prepared, the TCRbeta library received unique molecular identifiers. TCRdb itself ran the PCR reads through MiXCR, one entry per CDR3 protein. The sample lists some 500,000 distinct CDR3 sequences, approximately 16% occurring once. The CDR3 has 14 amino acids. Trimming shortened V by 0 bases and J by 6 bases, and 12 bases separated the two germline ends. The V gene's germline CDR1 is LNHNV and CDR2 YYDKDF (reference sequence). This TCR came from a human donor who donated a stem cell graft to a child with acute lymphoblastic leukemia. Specimen: PBMCs from the stem cell graft donor, collected from the stem cell graft. The chain is built from TRBV15 and TRBJ2-7; D is undetermined. CDR3 loop: CATSRDVVVSEQYF. The CDR3 nucleotides are TGTGCCACCAGCAGAGATGTGGTGGTCTCCGAGCAGTACTTC.